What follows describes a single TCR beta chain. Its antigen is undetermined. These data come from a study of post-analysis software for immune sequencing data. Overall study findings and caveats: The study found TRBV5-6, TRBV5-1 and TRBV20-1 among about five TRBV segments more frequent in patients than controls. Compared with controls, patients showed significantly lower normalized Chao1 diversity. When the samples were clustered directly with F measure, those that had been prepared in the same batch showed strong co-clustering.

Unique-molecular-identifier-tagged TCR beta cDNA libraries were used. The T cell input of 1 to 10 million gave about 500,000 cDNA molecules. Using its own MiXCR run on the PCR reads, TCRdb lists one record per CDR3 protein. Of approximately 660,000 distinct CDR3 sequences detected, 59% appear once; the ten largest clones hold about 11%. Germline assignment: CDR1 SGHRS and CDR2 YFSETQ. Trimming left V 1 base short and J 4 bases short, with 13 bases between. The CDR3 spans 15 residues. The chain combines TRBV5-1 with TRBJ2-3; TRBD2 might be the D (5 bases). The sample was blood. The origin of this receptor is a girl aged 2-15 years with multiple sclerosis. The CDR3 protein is CASSLSRGEADTQYF. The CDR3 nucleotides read TGCGCCAGCAGCTTGAGTCGGGGAGAGGCAGATACGCAGTATTTT.